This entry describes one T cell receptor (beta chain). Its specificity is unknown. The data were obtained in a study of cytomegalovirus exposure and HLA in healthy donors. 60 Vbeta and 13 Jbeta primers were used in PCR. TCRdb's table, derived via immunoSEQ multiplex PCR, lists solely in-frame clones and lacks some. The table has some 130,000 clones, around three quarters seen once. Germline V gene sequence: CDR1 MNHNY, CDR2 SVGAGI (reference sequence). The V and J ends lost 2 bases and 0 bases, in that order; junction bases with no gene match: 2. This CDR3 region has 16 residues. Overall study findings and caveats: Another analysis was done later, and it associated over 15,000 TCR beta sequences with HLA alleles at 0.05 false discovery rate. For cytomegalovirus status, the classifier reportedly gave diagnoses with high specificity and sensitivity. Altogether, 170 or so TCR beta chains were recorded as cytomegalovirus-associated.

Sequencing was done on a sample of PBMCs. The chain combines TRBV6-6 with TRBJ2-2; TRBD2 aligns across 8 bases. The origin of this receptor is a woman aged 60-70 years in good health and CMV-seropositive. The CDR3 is CASSYPSGSNTGELFF. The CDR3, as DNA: TGTGCCAGCAGTTACCCTAGCGGGTCGAACACCGGGGAGCTGTTTTTT.